These 14 T cell receptor beta chains originate from one sample sequenced in a study of blood T cell repertoires in COVID-19. Produced via immunoSEQ multiplex PCR; TCRdb's table is partial and in-frame only. The sample holds about half a million clones; 75% to 90% are singletons and the top ten take roughly 8%. Input material: PBMCs or T cells enriched from blood (not recorded which). These TCRs come from a woman aged 55-69 years who had recovered from COVID-19.

The chain joins TRBV2 to TRBJ2-7; possible D gene TRBD2, 6 bases. Trimming removed 3 bases from V and 1 base from J, with 16 bases in between. The CDR3 covers 16 residues. CDR1 SNHLY and CDR2 FYNNEI come from the germline V gene. This CDR3 reads CASSDPRDSRSYEQYV. The DNA of the CDR3 is TGTGCCAGCAGTGATCCTCGGGACTCAAGGTCCTACGAGCAGTACGTC.

The rearrangement links TRBV6-5 to TRBJ2-1, with 9 bases fitting TRBD1. This CDR3 has 12 amino acids. The germline gives CDR1 MNHEY, CDR2 SVGAGI. V was pared by 2 bases and J by 12 bases, with 2 bases of the junction left unmatched. The CDR3 DNA reads as TGTGCCAGCAGTTACACGGGACAGGGGCAGTTCTTC. Its translation: CASSYTGQGQFF.

The gene calls are TRBV5-1 and TRBJ1-1; TRBD1 aligns across 7 bases. From germline, CDR1 is SGHRS and CDR2 YFSETQ. The CDR3 contains 16 residues. Trimming at V came to 2 bases and at J to 0 bases, leaving 7 bases not matched to a gene. CDR3 DNA: TGCGCCAGCAGCTTCCGGGACAGATTAATGAACACTGAAGCTTTCTTT. This gives the protein CASSFRDRLMNTEAFF.

This chain links TRBV27 with TRBJ2-7, with 7 positions matching TRBD1. Trimming removed 3 bases from V and 5 bases from J; junction bases left unmatched: 7. Looked up from germline, CDR1 is MNHEY and CDR2 is SMNVEV (reference sequence). The CDR3 runs to 14 residues. The CDR3 DNA is TGTGCCAGCAGTTTTGGACAGGTCATCAACGAGCAGTACTTC. It is translated as CASSFGQVINEQYF.

The rearrangement links TRBV4-1 to TRBJ1-2; the D gene is possibly TRBD1 (6 bases). This CDR3 spans 14 amino acids. Germline loops: CDR1 MGHRA, CDR2 YSYEKL. V dropped 2 bases and J dropped 8 bases, with 15 bases sitting between them. The CDR3 region is CASSQWWQGNGYTF. As DNA, the CDR3 is TGCGCCAGCAGCCAATGGTGGCAGGGGAACGGCTACACCTTC.

The genes are TRBV19 and TRBJ2-7; TRBD1 aligns across 11 bases. In germline, CDR1 is LNHDA, CDR2 SQIVND (reference sequence). V gave up 7 bases and J gave up 3 bases; unmatched junction bases: 5. CDR3 length equals 14 residues. CDR3 sequence reads: CASTPGTGGYEQYF. The CDR3 DNA is TGTGCCAGTACCCCCGGGACAGGGGGCTACGAGCAGTACTTC.

This clone has more than one count but fewer than ten. This sequence joins TRBV30 and TRBJ2-5; 9 bases match TRBD2. Trimming cost V 1 base and J 1 base; bases outside gene matches: 4. CDR3 length: 15 residues. The germline gives CDR1 GTSNPN, CDR2 SVGIG (reference sequence). In nucleotides, the CDR3 is TGTGCCTGGAGTGGGGCTAGCGGGGTCCAAGAGACCCAGTACTTC. It encodes CAWSGASGVQETQYF.

This clone was detected only once. CDR3 loop: CASSSAGQSLWTDTQYF. CDR3 coding DNA: TGTGCCAGCAGCTCCGCGGGACAGAGCCTTTGGACAGATACGCAGTATTTT. This chain connects TRBV7-6 to TRBJ2-3; a weak D match, TRBD1 (7 bases). The germline gives CDR1 SGHVS, CDR2 FNYEAQ. The CDR3 sequence is 17 residues long. The V and J ends lost 4 bases and 3 bases respectively, with 20 bases between them.

This chain uses TRBV5-1 with TRBJ2-2; D not certain. In germline, CDR1 is SGHRS, CDR2 YFSETQ. The CDR3 has 15 amino acids. The V and J ends lost 0 bases and 3 bases respectively, with 9 bases between them. CDR3 in amino acids: CASSLEPTYTGELFF. DNA for the CDR3: TGCGCCAGCAGCTTGGAACCTACCTACACCGGGGAGCTGTTTTTT.

The chain uses TRBV7-2 and TRBJ1-5, with a possible D match to TRBD1 (5 bases). Per the germline V gene, CDR1 is SGHTA and CDR2 is FQGNSA. V lost 7 bases and J lost 0, with 10 bases in between. This CDR3 spans 14 amino acids. The CDR3 coding sequence is TGTGCCAGCACCCGGGGGGATAGCAATCAGCCCCAGCATTTT. Protein: CASTRGDSNQPQHF.

This clone was detected once. The genes are TRBV5-1 and TRBJ1-6; D remains unclear. The CDR3 sequence is 14 residues long. Trimming took 7 bases from V and 6 from J, leaving 14 bases between them. Looked up from germline, CDR1 is SGHRS and CDR2 is YFSETQ. CDR3 coding DNA: TGCGCCAGCTCACTGACGGGTCTTAATTCACCCCTCCACTTT. This translates into CASSLTGLNSPLHF. The full variable domain, with the rest looked up from reference TRBV5-1 and TRBJ1-6, is KAGVTQTPRYLIKTRGQQVTLSCSPISGHRSVSWYQQTPGQGLQFLFEYFSETQRNKGNFPGRFSGRQFSNSRSEMNVSTLELGDSALYLCASSLTGLNSPLHFGNGTRLTVT.

The CDR3 nucleotides are TGTGCCAGCAGTTACCGCGTGAGAACGCAGTATTTT. Translation: CASSYRVRTQYF. This sequence joins TRBV12-3 or TRBV12-4 and TRBJ2-3; D not resolved. Trimming removed 4 bases from V and 9 bases from J, with 11 bases in between. This CDR3 is built from 12 residues.

The chain joins TRBV5-1 to TRBJ2-3, with D maybe TRBD2 (7 bases). In germline, CDR1 is SGHRS, CDR2 YFSETQ. The CDR3 has 15 amino acids. Between the trimmed V and J ends, which lost 0 bases and 4 bases, there was a span of 12 bases. This CDR3 reads CASSLAGGPSDTQYF. The CDR3 region has the DNA TGCGCCAGCAGCTTGGCCGGGGGGCCGTCAGATACGCAGTATTTT.

V and J are TRBV5-1 and TRBJ2-1, with D possibly matching TRBD2 (6 bases). Deletions cut 0 bases from V and 7 bases from J, with 8 bases between. CDR3 length: 13 amino acids. Per the germline V gene, CDR1 is SGHRS and CDR2 is YFSETQ. CDR3 in amino acids: CASSLVAENEQFF. As DNA, the CDR3 is TGCGCCAGCAGCTTGGTAGCGGAGAATGAGCAGTTCTTC. Combining the CDR3 with reference TRBV5-1 and TRBJ2-1 gives the whole variable domain KAGVTQTPRYLIKTRGQQVTLSCSPISGHRSVSWYQQTPGQGLQFLFEYFSETQRNKGNFPGRFSGRQFSNSRSEMNVSTLELGDSALYLCASSLVAENEQFFGPGTRLTVL.